The text below deals with one T cell receptor beta chain. This clonotype has more than one count but fewer than ten. No cognate antigen has been identified for it. No base qualities exist here, and no much larger clone lies one base off it. Sequences SGHTA (CDR1) and FQGNSA (CDR2) are obtained from the germline V gene. From V the trimming removes 6 bases and from J it removes 5 bases, while the gene matches leave 4 bases of the junction unaccounted for. Including cysteine and phenylalanine, the CDR3 has 13 amino acids. Solely the CDR3 DNA is kept, with 39 bases framed from the first base. To prepare the library, PCR was applied. Sequenced on an Illumina MiSeq. Synthesis of cDNA relied on SMARTScribe reverse transcriptase together with a 5' template-switch oligo that added a universal priming site. Each cDNA molecule was tagged by a 12-nucleotide random unique molecular identifier (UMI) carried on the template-switch oligo. During reverse transcription, chain-specific reverse primers targeted TCRbeta transcripts. Leftover template-switch adapters were removed by uracil DNA glycosylase treatment, and cDNA was purified using a Qiagen MinElute kit. The first PCR used KAPA HiFi HotStart ReadyMix for about 23 cycles, split across four 50 ul reactions with step-out primers. Before any further amplification, the products of the first-round PCR were gel-purified. Illumina Nextera adapters were attached in a second PCR of around 8 cycles, and the libraries were then purified and pooled. The UMI barcode for each TCRbeta molecule was captured by a 50-nucleotide 5' read. Processing in the source paper ran as follows. Using the MIGEC toolkit, reads were grouped by UMI into consensus reads. PEAR was used to merge forward and reverse consensus reads into final reads. A custom decontamination script removed identical UMI-sequence pairs shared across libraries, treating them as cross-sample contamination. MIGMAP, a wrapper around IgBLAST, was used for V(D)J assignment and CDR3 extraction. A TCR clonotype was defined as sharing the same V gene, J gene and CDR3 amino acid sequence, and CDR1 and CDR2 were not sequenced. TCRdb reran the public reads through fastp at Q25 and MiXCR, keeping productive beta chains. Entries that share a CDR3 protein sequence are merged under the most common genes and DNA. Clone size and V and J calls follow TCRdb, not the original study. The sample records about 1,800 distinct CDR3 sequences, roughly 49% of which are singletons. 30% to 40% of the sample is taken by the ten largest.

The data derive from a study of robustness of blood B and T cell sequencing (dated by TCRdb to 2017 to 2018). With respect to the entire study: The goal of the study was to figure out the amount of peripheral blood required to reliably characterize the TCRbeta and IgG repertoires of an individual. In each of the roughly ten independently drawn blood samples, both the TCRbeta and the IgG repertoires were quantified. Two replicate TCRbeta cDNA libraries were prepared from one shared RNA pool from a single 10 ml draw, serving as technical replicates. General conclusions and limits of the study: Of the top 10,000 TCRbeta clonotypes in one technical replicate library, 85% to 95% were also found in the other technical replicate library. Evidence of cross-contamination, likely from batch processing, showed up in one pair of TCRbeta libraries, so the UMI-sequence pairs shared by that pair of libraries were removed. Immediate fractionation was required for EDTA tubes, so the use of EDTA tubes in multi-site collections was limited. The 1,000 most abundant TCRbeta clonotypes from the pooled draws were found in every single 10 ml sample. A full plateau was not reached by TCRbeta rarefaction curves, suggesting under-sequencing or many low-abundance clonotypes. Overlap of rare TCRbeta clonotypes did not improve with pooling tubes, implying much larger blood volumes would be needed to capture them. Coverage of the top 10,000 TCRbeta clonotypes approached saturation when 3 or 4 tubes (about 27-45 ml blood) were combined.

TCRbeta repertoires were measured from mRNA instead of genomic DNA, an approach that captures expressed receptors. Without any cell sorting, leukocytes from the buffy coat were collected into Trizol, and RNA was extracted using the Direct-zol RNA MiniPrep Plus kit. To separate plasma, buffy coat and red blood cells, the EDTA blood tubes were centrifuged right away at 4 degrees C. This TCR was sampled from a human donor in good health. The rearranged segments are TRBV7-2 and TRBJ2-1; 7 bases in the junction line up with TRBD2. Material: peripheral blood. The CDR3 protein is CASRLGTNNEQFF. The sequence in DNA is TGTGCCAGCAGACTAGGGACTAACAATGAGCAGTTCTTC. Outside the CDR3, residues come from the reference TRBV7-2 and TRBJ2-1 proteins, so the full variable domain is: GAGVSQSPSNKVTEKGKDVELRCDPISGHTALYWYRQSLGQGLEFLIYFQGNSAPDKSGLPSDRFSAERTGGSVSTLTIQRTQQEDSAVYLCASRLGTNNEQFFGPGTRLTVL.